These T cell receptor beta chains were read from a single sample in a study of CD8+ T cells in alopecia areata. Only in-frame clones appear in the TCRdb table, and some are missing; sequencing was by immunoSEQ multiplex PCR. This sample has under 350,000 clones, with 58% found just once. Sequences were derived from CD4+ T cells sorted from blood, sampled at week 24, from a patient treated with tofacitinib. These receptors all stem from a human donor with alopecia areata. The CDR3 runs from the conserved cysteine through the conserved F or W. D genes are given only for firm matches. The size field is filled for only some rows; it gives once, few, many or a size class.

J,size,D,V,CDR3,DNA
TRBJ1-6,once,NA,TRBV4-1,CASSPGGGNSPLHF,TGCGCCAGCAGCCCCGGGGGAGGGAATTCACCCCTCCACTTT
TRBJ1-1,NA,NA,TRBV7-7,CASSLGAPGDTEAFF,TGTGCTAGCAGCTTAGGTGCCCCTGGGGACACTGAAGCTTTCTTT
TRBJ2-3,few,NA,TRBV7-9,CASTLGTDTQYF,TGTGCCAGCACCTTAGGAACAGATACGCAGTATTTT
TRBJ2-7,NA,NA,TRBV5-6,CASSLVQGGYEQYF,TGTGCCAGCAGCTTGGTCCAGGGCGGCTACGAGCAGTACTTC
TRBJ2-7,NA,TRBD1,TRBV30,CAWSVGGARYEQYF,TGTGCCTGGAGTGTAGGGGGCGCCCGCTACGAGCAGTACTTC
TRBJ2-1,NA,TRBD2,TRBV7-2,CASSSATSGGYSEQFF,TGTGCCAGCAGCTCTGCGACTAGCGGGGGGTATAGTGAGCAGTTCTTC
TRBJ2-5,NA,NA,TRBV7-2,CASSLAGSRGPETQYF,TGTGCCAGCAGCTTAGCGGGCAGTCGAGGTCCGGAGACCCAGTACTTC
TRBJ1-6,NA,NA,TRBV6-1,CASSEVTGASPLHF,TGTGCCAGCAGTGAAGTCACGGGGGCCTCACCCCTCCACTTT
TRBJ1-2,NA,NA,TRBV2,CASSESRTGVGGYTF,TGTGCCAGCAGTGAATCCCGTACAGGCGTTGGCGGCTACACCTTC
TRBJ2-7,NA,NA,TRBV6-5,CASSLRDQLYEQYF,TGTGCCAGCAGTCTCAGGGATCAACTATACGAGCAGTACTTC
TRBJ2-5,NA,NA,TRBV29-1,CSGQGFQETQYF,TGCAGCGGTCAGGGTTTTCAAGAGACCCAGTACTTC
TRBJ2-5,NA,TRBD2,TRBV10-3,CAIVHPSGGNQETQYF,TGTGCCATCGTGCATCCTAGCGGGGGAAACCAAGAGACCCAGTACTTC